Reported below is one TCR beta chain. The target antigen is unknown. This sample was included in a study of T cells in Graves' hyperthyroidism and ophthalmopathy. The overall study: Specimen type is peripheral blood, collected at initial diagnosis prior to any treatment.

Exclusion of a patient resulted from uncontrolled infection, other autoimmune disease, pregnancy or lactation. In making diagnoses, clinical symptoms, serum thyroxine and TRAb, thyroid ultrasound and orbital computed tomography were all used. Study results and caveats: Most clonotypes expanded in the thyroid (above 0.001) were also present in blood.

The length of the CDR3 is 14 residues. The germline V gene has CDR1 MDHEN and CDR2 SYDVKM. V was pared by 2 bases and J by 9 bases, with 16 bases between. Amplified regions were TCR beta CDR3 sequences from RNA transcripts. An initial round of RT-PCR targeting the TCR CDR3 relied on the HTBI primer set. Each CDR3 protein gets one entry after TCRdb re-called the multiplex PCR reads with MiXCR. This sample has fewer than 450,000 distinct CDR3 sequences; 11% to 15% occur once, and the top ten carry 25% to 30%. The sequenced material came from blood. The chain is built from TRBV28 and TRBJ2-5; D possibly matches TRBD1 or TRBD2 (5 bases each). This clonotype was obtained from a man aged 50-59 years with Graves' ophthalmopathy. Written as DNA, the CDR3 is TGTGCCAGCAGTTTAGAGCACGGGACGGAGGCCCAGTACTTC. Its protein is CASSLEHGTEAQYF.